This T cell receptor beta chain stems from a study of T cells expressing NK-cell markers. The CDR3 consists of 15 residues. Germline CDR1 and CDR2: SNHLY and FYNNEI. Each CDR3 protein gets one entry in TCRdb, which reprocessed the 5' RACE reads and gives no DNA. The sample table sets out a few hundred thousand distinct CDR3 sequences. This sequence originates from a man between 18 and 29 years old in good health. The sample was blood T cells: a sorted CD56 or NKG2C T cell subset, CD4+ or CD8+ T cells, or bulk PBMC T cells (not recorded which). The chain uses TRBV2 and TRBJ2-1; TCRdb picks TRBD2, but there is no DNA to check that call. The CDR3 is CASTEGLAGGPEQFF.